The present entry profiles one TCR beta chain with its context. What it binds is not known. The sample belongs to a study of glioma-infiltrating T cells after dendritic cell vaccination. Study outcomes and limitations: The cohort had few patients with full blood and tumor sets.

The germline V gene has CDR1 SGDLS and CDR2 YYNGEE. The CDR3 is made up of 14 amino acids. The V gene end was trimmed by 3 bases and the J gene end by 7 bases; junction bases not matched to a gene: 3. Profiled with immunoSEQ multiplex PCR; TCRdb holds only in-frame clones, not every one. The repertoire holds approximately 84,000 clones, with approximately 90% as singletons. Material: blood, obtained before dendritic cell vaccination. The receptor was derived from a human donor with glioblastoma. This sequence joins TRBV9 and TRBJ1-4; TRBD1 matches at 10 bases. The CDR3 nucleotides read TGTGCCAGCAGCGGGGACAGGGGAAGTGAAAAACTGTTTTTT. It encodes CASSGDRGSEKLFF.